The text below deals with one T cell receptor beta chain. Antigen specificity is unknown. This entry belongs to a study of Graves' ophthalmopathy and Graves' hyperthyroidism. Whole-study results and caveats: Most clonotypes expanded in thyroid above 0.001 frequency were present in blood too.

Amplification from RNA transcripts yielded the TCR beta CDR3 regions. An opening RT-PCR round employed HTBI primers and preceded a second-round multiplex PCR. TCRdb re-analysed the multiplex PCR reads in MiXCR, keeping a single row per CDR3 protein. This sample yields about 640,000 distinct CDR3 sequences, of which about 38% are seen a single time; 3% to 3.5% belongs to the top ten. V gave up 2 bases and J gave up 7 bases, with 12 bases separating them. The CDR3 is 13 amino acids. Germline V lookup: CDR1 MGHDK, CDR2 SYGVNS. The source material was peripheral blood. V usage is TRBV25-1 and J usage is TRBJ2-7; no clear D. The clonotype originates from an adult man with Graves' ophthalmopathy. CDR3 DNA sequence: TGTGCCAGCAGTGAACGTCGCGACAATGAGCAGTACTTC. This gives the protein CASSERRDNEQYF.